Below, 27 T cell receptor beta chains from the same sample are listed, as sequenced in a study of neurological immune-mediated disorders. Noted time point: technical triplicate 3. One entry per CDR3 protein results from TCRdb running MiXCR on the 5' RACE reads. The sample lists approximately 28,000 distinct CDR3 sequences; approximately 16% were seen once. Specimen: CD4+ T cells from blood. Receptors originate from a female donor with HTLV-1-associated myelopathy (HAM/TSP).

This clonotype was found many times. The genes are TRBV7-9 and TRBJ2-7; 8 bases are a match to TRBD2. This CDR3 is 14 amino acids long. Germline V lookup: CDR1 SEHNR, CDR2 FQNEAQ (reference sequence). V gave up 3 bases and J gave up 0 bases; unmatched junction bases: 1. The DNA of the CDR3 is TGTGCCAGCAGCTTCGGGACTAGCTCCTACGAGCAGTACTTC. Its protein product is CASSFGTSSYEQYF.

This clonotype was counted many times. The CDR3 DNA reads as TGTGCCAGTAGTACCGCCGGCAGGGAGGCCCAGCACGAGCAGTACTTC. Protein product: CASSTAGREAQHEQYF. V and J are TRBV19 and TRBJ2-7, with D tentatively TRBD2 (6 bases). Germline V gives CDR1 LNHDA, CDR2 SQIVND (reference sequence). This CDR3 is 16 amino acids long. Trimming stripped 4 bases from V and 5 bases from J, with 21 bases between. Full variable domain (remainder filled in from reference TRBV19 and TRBJ2-7): DGGITQSPKYLFRKEGQNVTLSCEQNLNHDAMYWYRQDPGQGLRLIYYSQIVNDFQKGDIAEGYSVSREKKESFPLTVTSAQKNPTAFYLCASSTAGREAQHEQYFGPGTRLTVT.

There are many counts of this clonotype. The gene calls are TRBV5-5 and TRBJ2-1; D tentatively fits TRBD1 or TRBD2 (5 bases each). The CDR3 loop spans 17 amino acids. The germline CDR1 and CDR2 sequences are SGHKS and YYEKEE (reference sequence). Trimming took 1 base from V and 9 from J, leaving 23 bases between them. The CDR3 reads CASSLYGTGASPGEQFF. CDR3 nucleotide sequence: TGTGCCAGCAGCTTGTACGGAACCGGGGCCTCTCCCGGTGAGCAGTTCTTC.

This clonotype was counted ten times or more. The CDR3 sequence is CASRRGGGAYEQYF. Here the CDR3 DNA reads TGTGCCAGCAGGCGAGGCGGGGGGGCCTACGAGCAGTACTTC. The gene calls are TRBV7-2 and TRBJ2-7, with 9 bases fitting TRBD2. Germline loops: CDR1 SGHTA, CDR2 FQGNSA. CDR3 length equals 14 residues. Unmatched junction bases numbered 5, after V lost 6 bases and J lost 2 bases.

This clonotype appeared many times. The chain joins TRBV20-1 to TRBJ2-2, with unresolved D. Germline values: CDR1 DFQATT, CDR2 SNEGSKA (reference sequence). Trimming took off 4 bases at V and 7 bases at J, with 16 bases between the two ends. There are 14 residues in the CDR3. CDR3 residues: CSATSRSVGGELFF. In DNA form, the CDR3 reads TGCAGTGCTACCTCCCGTTCGGTGGGCGGGGAGCTGTTTTTT.

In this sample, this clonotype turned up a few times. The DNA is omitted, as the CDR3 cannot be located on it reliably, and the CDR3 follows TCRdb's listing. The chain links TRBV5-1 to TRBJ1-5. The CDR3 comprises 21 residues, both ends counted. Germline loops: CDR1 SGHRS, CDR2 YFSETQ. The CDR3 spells CASSFYICSARRGSSNQPQHF.

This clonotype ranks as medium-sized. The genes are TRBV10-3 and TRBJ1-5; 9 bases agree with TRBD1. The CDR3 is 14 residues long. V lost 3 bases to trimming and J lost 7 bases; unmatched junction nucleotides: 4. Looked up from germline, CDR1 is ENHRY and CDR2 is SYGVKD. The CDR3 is CAISEQGARQPQHF. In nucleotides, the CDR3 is TGTGCCATCAGTGAACAGGGGGCGCGGCAGCCCCAGCATTTT.

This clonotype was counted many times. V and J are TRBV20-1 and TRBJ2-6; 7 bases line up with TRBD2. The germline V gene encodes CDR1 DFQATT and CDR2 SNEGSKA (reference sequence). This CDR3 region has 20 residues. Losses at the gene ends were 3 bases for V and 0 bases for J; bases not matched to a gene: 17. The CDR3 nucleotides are TGCAGTGCTAGTCCCATACCCGGGACTACCGACGACTCTGGGGCCAACGTCCTGACTTTC. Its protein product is CSASPIPGTTDDSGANVLTF.

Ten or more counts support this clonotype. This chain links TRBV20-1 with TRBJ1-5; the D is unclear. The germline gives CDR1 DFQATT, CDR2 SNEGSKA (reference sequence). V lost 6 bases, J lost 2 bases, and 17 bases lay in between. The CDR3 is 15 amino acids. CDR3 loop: CSALGGGGGNQPQHF. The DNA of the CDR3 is TGCAGTGCCCTCGGAGGCGGTGGGGGCAATCAGCCCCAGCATTTT.

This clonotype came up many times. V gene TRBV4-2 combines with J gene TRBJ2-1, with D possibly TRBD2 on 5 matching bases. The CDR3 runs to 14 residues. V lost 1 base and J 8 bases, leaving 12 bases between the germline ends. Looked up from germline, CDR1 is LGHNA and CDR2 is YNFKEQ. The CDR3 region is CASSQAGPRDEQFF. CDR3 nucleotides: TGTGCCAGCAGCCAAGCTGGGCCGCGGGATGAGCAGTTCTTC.

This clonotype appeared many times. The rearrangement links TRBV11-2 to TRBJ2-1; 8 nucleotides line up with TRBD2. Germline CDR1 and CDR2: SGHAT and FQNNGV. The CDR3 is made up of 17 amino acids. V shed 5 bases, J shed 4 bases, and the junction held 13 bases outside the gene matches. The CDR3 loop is CASSKELSGGPYNEQFF. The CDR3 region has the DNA TGTGCCAGCAGCAAAGAATTGAGCGGGGGTCCGTACAATGAGCAGTTCTTC.

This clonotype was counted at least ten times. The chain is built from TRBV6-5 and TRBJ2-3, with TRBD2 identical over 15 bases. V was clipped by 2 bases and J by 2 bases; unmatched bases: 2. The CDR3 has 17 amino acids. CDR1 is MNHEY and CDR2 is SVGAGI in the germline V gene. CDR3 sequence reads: CASSYRTSGRATDTQYF. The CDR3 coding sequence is TGTGCCAGCAGTTACAGGACTAGCGGGAGGGCCACAGATACGCAGTATTTT.

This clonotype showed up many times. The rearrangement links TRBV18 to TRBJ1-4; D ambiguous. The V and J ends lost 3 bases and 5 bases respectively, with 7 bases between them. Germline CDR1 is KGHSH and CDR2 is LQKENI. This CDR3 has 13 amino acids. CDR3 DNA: TGTGCCAGCTCACCTCAGGAAAATGAAAAACTGTTTTTT. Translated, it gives CASSPQENEKLFF.

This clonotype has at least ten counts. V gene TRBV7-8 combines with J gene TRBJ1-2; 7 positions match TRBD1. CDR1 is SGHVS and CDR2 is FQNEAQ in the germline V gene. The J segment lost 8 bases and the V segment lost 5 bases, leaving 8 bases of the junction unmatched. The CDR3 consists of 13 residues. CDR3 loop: CASSAGTDLGYTF. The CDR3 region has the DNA TGTGCCAGCAGCGCTGGGACAGACCTCGGCTACACCTTC.

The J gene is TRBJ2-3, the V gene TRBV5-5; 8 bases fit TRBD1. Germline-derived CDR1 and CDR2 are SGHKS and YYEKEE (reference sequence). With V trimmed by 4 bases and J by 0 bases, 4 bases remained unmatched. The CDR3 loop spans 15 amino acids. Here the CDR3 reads CASSRTGRSTDTQYF. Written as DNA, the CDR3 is TGTGCCAGCAGCCGGACAGGGCGAAGCACAGATACGCAGTATTTT. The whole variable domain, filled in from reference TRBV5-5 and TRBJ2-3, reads DAGVTQSPTHLIKTRGQQVTLRCSPISGHKSVSWYQQVLGQGPQFIFQYYEKEERGRGNFPDRFSARQFPNYSSELNVNALLLGDSALYLCASSRTGRSTDTQYFGPGTRLTVL.

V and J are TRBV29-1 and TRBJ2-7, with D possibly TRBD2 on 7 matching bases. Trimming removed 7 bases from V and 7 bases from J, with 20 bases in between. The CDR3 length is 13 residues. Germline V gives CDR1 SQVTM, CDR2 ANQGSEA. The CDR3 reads CSGGRGGSEEQYF. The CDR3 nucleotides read TGCAGCGGTGGTAGGGGGGGGTCGGAAGAGCAGTACTTC.

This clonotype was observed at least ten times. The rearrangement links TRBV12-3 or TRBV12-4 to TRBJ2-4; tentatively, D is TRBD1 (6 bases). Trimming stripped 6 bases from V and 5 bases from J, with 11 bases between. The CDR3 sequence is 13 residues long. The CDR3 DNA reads TGTGCCAGCAGACCCGGGACACAAAACATTCAGTACTTC. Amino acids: CASRPGTQNIQYF.

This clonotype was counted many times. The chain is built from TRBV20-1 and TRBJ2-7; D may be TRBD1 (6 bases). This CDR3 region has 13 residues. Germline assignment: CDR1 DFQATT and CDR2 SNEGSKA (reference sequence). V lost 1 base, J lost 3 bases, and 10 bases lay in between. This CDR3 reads CSARVAGVYEQYF. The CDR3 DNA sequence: TGCAGTGCTAGAGTAGCAGGGGTCTACGAGCAGTACTTC.

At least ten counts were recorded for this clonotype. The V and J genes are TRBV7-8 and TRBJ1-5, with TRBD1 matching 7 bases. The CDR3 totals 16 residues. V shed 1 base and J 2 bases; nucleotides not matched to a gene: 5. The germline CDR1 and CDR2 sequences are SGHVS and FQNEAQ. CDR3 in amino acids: CASSLGTGQGNQPQHF. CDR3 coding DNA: TGTGCCAGCAGCTTAGGGACAGGCCAGGGCAATCAGCCCCAGCATTTT.

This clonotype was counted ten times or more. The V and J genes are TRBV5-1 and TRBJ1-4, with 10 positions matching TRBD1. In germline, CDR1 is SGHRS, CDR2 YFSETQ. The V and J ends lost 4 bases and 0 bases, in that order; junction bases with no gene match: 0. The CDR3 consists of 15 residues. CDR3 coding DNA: TGCGCCAGCAGCGGACAGGGGGCAACTAATGAAAAACTGTTTTTT. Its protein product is CASSGQGATNEKLFF. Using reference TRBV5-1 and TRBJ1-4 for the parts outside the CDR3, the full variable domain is KAGVTQTPRYLIKTRGQQVTLSCSPISGHRSVSWYQQTPGQGLQFLFEYFSETQRNKGNFPGRFSGRQFSNSRSEMNVSTLELGDSALYLCASSGQGATNEKLFFGSGTQLSVL.

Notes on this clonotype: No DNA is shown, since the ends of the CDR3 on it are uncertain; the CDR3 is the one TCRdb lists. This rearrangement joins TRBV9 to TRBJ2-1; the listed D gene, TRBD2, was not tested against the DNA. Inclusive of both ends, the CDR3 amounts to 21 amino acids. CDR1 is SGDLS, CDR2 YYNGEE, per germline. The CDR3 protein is CASSIYLCSVGRGGASNEQFF.

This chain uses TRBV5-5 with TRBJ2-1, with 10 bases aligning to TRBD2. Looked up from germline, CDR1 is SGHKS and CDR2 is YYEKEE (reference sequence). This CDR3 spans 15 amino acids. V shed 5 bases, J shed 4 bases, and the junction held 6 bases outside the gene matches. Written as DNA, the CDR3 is TGTGCCAGCAGATCGTTAGCGGGGGGTTACAATGAGCAGTTCTTC. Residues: CASRSLAGGYNEQFF.

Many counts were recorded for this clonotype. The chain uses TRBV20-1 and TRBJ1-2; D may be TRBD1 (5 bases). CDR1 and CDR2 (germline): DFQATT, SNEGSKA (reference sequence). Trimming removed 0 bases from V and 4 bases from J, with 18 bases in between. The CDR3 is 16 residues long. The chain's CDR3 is CSARDPPPGTTYGYTF. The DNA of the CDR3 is TGCAGTGCTAGAGATCCCCCCCCCGGGACTACCTATGGCTACACCTTC.

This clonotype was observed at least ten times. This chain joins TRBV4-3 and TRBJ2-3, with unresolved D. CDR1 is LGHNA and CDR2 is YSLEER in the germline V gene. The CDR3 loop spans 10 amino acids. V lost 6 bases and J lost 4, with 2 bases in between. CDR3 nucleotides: TGCGCCAGCAGACCAGATACGCAGTATTTT. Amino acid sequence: CASRPDTQYF.

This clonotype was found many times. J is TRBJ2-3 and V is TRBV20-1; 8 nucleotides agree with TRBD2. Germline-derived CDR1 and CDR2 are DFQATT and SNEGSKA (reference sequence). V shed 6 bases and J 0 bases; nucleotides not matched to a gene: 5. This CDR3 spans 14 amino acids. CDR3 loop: CSAPGTRSTDTQYF. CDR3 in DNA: TGCAGTGCGCCCGGGACTAGGAGCACAGATACGCAGTATTTT.

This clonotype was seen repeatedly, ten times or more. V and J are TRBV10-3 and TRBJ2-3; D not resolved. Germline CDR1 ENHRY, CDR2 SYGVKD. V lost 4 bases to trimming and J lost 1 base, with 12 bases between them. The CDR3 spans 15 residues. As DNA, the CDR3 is TGTGCCATCAGTGCAAGGGCAGGTGGCACAGATACGCAGTATTTT. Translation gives CAISARAGGTDTQYF.

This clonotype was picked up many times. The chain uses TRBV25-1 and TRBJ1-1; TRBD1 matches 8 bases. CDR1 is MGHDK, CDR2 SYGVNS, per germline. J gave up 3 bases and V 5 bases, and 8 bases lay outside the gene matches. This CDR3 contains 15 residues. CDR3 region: CASSPTSTGDTEAFF. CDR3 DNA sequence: TGTGCCAGCAGTCCAACCTCGACAGGGGACACTGAAGCTTTCTTT.